This T cell receptor beta chain was captured by sequencing in a study of blood T cells in healthy people across ages. This clonotype was seen a few times. Antigen specificity is unknown. Next came a second PCR, run for roughly 6 to 11 cycles, which used a sample-barcoded 5' primer along with a J-beta primer mix. MiXCR was run by TCRdb on the 5' RACE reads, yielding one entry per CDR3 protein. The profile shows about 900,000 distinct CDR3 sequences, about 48% of them singletons. Isolation of PBMCs gave at least 6 million cells per sample. General study results and limits: There were more naive CD4+ cells and higher diversity in long-lived donors than in aged donors. Since the PBMCs were unsorted, naive and antigen-experienced cells could not be conclusively compared.

V lost 6 bases, J lost 7 bases, and 19 bases lay in between. CDR3 length equals 15 residues. Sequencing was carried out using blood. The TCR sequence derives from a man aged 25-45 years in good health. The chain links TRBV12-3 or TRBV12-4 to TRBJ2-1; a possible D gene is TRBD2 (6 bases). The CDR3 protein is CASSPQTGVGNEQFF. The CDR3 bases are TGTGCCAGCAGCCCCCAAACGGGGGTTGGAAATGAGCAGTTCTTC.